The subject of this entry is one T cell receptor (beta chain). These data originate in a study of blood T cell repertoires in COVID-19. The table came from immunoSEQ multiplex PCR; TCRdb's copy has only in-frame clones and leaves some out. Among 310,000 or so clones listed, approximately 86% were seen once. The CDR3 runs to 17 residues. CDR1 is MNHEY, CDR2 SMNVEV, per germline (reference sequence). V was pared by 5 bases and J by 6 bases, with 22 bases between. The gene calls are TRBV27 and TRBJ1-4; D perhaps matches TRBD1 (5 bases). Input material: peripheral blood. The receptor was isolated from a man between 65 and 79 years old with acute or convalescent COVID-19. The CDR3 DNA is TGTGCCAGCAGTCCATCTCCGCTAGGGGCGGGGGATGAAAAACTGTTTTTT. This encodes CASSPSPLGAGDEKLFF.